The subject of this entry is one T cell receptor (beta chain). These data originate in a study of blood T cell repertoires in COVID-19. At the level of the study: COVID-19 samples, acute and convalescent, were from the United States, Italy and Spain. T cells, B-cell-depleted T cells, or PBMCs provided the cDNA or gDNA that served as material.

The CDR3 consists of 11 residues. Germline assignment: CDR1 LNHDA and CDR2 SQIVND (reference sequence). Trimming took off 2 bases at V and 10 bases at J, with 8 bases between the two ends. Original analysis: Amplifying reference gene primers gave estimates of nucleated cell counts. Data came from immunoSEQ multiplex PCR; TCRdb stores just in-frame clones and leaves some out. The DNA gave D and trimming, while V, J and clone size come from that table. This table has about 310,000 clones, roughly 90% appearing once. This TCR was sampled from a woman in her forties who had recovered from COVID-19. Specimen: PBMCs or T cells enriched from blood (not recorded which). The chain is built from TRBV19 and TRBJ1-1, with no clear D. The CDR3 reads CASSIKRRAFF. As DNA, the CDR3 is TGTGCCAGTAGTATAAAGCGGCGAGCTTTCTTT.